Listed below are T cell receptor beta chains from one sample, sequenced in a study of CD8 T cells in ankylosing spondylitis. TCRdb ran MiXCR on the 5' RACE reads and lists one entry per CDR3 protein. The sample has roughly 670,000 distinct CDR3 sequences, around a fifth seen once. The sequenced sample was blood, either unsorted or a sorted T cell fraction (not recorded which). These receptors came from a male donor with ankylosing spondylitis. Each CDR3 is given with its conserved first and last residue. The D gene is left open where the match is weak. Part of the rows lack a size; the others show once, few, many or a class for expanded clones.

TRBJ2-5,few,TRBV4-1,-,CASRLTLGSQETQYF,TGCGCCAGCAGATTAACCCTGGGATCTCAAGAGACCCAGTACTTC
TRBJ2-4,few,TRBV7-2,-,CASSSLLRDKNIQYF,TGTGCCAGCAGCTCACTTCTTCGGGACAAAAACATTCAGTACTTC
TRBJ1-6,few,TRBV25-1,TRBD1,CASSTDRAYSPLHF,TGTGCCAGCAGTACAGACAGGGCTTATTCACCCCTCCACTTT
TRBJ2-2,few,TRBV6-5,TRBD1,CASSSSRTGANGELFF,TGTGCCAGCAGTTCCTCCCGGACAGGGGCGAACGGGGAGCTGTTTTTT
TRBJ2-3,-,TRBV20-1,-,CSATGTPSADTQYF,TGCAGTGCTACCGGGACCCCCTCGGCAGATACGCAGTATTTT
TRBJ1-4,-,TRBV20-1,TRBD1,CSAPRTGGATNEKLFF,TGCAGTGCTCCCCGGACAGGGGGTGCAACTAATGAAAAACTGTTTTTT
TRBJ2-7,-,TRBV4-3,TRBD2,CASSQGPGTSGYSYEQYF,TGCGCCAGCAGCCAAGGCCCCGGGACTAGCGGATACTCCTACGAGCAGTACTTC
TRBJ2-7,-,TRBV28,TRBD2,CASETSGGFYEQYF,TGTGCCAGCGAGACTAGCGGGGGGTTCTACGAGCAGTACTTC
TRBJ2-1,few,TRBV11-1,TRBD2,CASSLGLAGGSVGYNEQFF,TGTGCCAGCAGCTTAGGGCTAGCGGGGGGGAGCGTAGGCTACAATGAGCAGTTCTTC
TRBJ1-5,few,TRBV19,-,CASSSSQYSNQPQHF,TGTGCCAGTAGCTCGTCCCAGTATAGCAATCAGCCCCAGCATTTT
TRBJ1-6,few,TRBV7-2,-,CASSLGIDSPLHF,TGTGCCAGCAGCTTAGGTATCGATTCACCCCTCCACTTT
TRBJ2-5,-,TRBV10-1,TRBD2,CASSDTSAETQYF,TGCGCCAGCAGTGACACTAGCGCGGAGACCCAGTACTTC
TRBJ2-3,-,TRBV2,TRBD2,CASSDPGGRDTQYF,TGTGCCAGCAGTGATCCGGGGGGGCGTGATACGCAGTATTTT
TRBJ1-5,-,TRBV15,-,CATSRDMRNQPQHF,TGTGCCACCAGCAGAGATATGAGGAATCAGCCCCAGCATTTT
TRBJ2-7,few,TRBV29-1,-,CSVEAVGVHEQYF,TGCAGCGTTGAAGCTGTCGGTGTCCACGAGCAGTACTTC
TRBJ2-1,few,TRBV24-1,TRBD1,CATAGGLIDEQFF,TGTGCCACAGCAGGGGGATTGATCGATGAGCAGTTCTTC
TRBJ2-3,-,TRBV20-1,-,CSAEIGGRTDTQYF,TGCAGTGCTGAGATAGGTGGTCGCACAGATACGCAGTATTTT